The TCR beta chain described here comes from a study of technical replicates of blood from several donors. Only in-frame clones appear in the TCRdb table, and some are missing; sequencing was by immunoSEQ multiplex PCR. The sample contains roughly 100,000 clones, roughly 95% of which appear only once. This sequence was found in a human donor in good health. Sequenced: T cells isolated from PBMCs.

The CDR3 spells CASSFRQAGSYEQYF. DNA for the CDR3: TGTGCCAGCAGCTTCAGACAGGCCGGCTCCTACGAGCAGTACTTC. The chain joins TRBV5-4 to TRBJ2-7; possible D gene TRBD1, 6 bases. Germline CDR1 is SGHNT and CDR2 is YYREEE (reference sequence). The CDR3 totals 15 residues. Trimming shortened V by 2 bases and J by 0 bases, and 12 bases separated the two germline ends.